This TCR beta chain was identified during a study of blood T cell repertoires in COVID-19 (dated by TCRdb to the early 2020s). For the wider study: The collaborator samples originated in the United States, Italy and Spain and spanned the acute and convalescent phases of COVID-19. The material from the prospective study consisted of cDNA or gDNA derived from T cells, B-cell-depleted T cells, or PBMCs. Subjects who had been exposed to COVID-19, were actively infected with it, or had recovered from it provided the deeply sampled blood TCRbeta repertoires that made up the dataset. The repertoires were made available in a free public database intended to serve as a resource for research on the immune response to SARS-CoV-2. Samples came from the ongoing ImmuneRACE study (first 160 participants) plus 1,254 subjects from 6 global collaborators. A de-identified subject ID, COVID-19 status, age in years and sex were almost always included in the sample metadata. HLA class I and class II types, where available, came from metadata supplied by the sample provider rather than from assay-based typing. Study-wide findings and limitations: The quantity of clinical and demographic metadata differed by source and by participant and was supplied without curation.

In Seattle, one collaborating source enrolled patients while the infection was active and tracked those patients longitudinally over the course of disease. Whole blood was collected in K2EDTA tubes by collaborating institutions according to the institutions' own protocols. For TCRbeta analysis, collaborators shipped samples as frozen whole blood, isolated PBMCs, or DNA extracted from either of those sample types. A remark on this clone: The antigen it recognizes is unknown. The record has no base qualities; no much larger clone is one base away.

The immunoSEQ Assay, a bias-controlled multiplex PCR, was used to amplify TCRbeta CDR3 regions from genomic DNA. In the source study's methods: Nucleated cell counts per sample were estimated from amplification of reference gene primers within the assay. To quantify the absolute abundance of each unique TCRbeta CDR3 rearrangement, sequence reads were collapsed and filtered. For each sample, productive Simpson clonality was calculated as the square root of Simpson's diversity index across productive rearrangements. The immuneACCESS repertoire file appears here via TCRdb, limited to in-frame rearrangements. These files lack a portion of the clones; in checked studies, under half of the deficit traces to unresolved V genes, and the cause of the others is not known. V and J calls and clone size follow that table, whereas D and trimming were derived from the DNA. The sample table lists 100,000 to 150,000 clones, roughly four fifths of them with a count of one. 17% of the sample goes to the ten largest clones.

The germline V gene encodes CDR1 MNHEY and CDR2 SMNVEV (reference sequence). A distance of 12 bases separates the germline ends of V and J, which lose 6 bases and 3 bases respectively. The CDR3 sequence holds 15 residues, the cysteine and phenylalanine included. Only the CDR3 portion is preserved as DNA: 45 bases, with reading frame beginning at the first base. The chain was built from TRBV27 and TRBJ1-6; the D gene is possibly TRBD1, with 5 bases matching. The TCR sequence derives from a young man with COVID-19, enrolled during active disease. Sequencing was performed on peripheral blood. This receptor has the CDR3 CASSRGQNYNSPLHF. The DNA reads TGTGCCAGCAGCCGCGGACAAAACTATAATTCACCCCTCCACTTT.